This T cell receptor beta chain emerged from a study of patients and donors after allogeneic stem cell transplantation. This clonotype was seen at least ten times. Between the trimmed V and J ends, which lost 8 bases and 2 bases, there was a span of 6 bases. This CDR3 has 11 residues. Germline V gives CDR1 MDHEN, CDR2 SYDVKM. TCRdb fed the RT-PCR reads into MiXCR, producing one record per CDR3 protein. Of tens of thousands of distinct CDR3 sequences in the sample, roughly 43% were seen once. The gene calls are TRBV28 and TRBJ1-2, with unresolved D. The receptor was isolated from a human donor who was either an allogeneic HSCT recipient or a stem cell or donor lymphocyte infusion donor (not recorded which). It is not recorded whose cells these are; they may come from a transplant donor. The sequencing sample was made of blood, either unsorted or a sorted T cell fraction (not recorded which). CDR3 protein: CASGQNYGYTF. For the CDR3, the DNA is TGTGCCAGCGGGCAGAACTATGGCTACACCTTC.